The 13 T cell receptor beta chains reported below all come from one sample, sequenced in a study of blood T cells in healthy people across ages. Through a sample-barcoded 5' primer and a J-beta primer mix, a second PCR was run for about 6 to 12 cycles. TCRdb processed the 5' RACE reads anew with MiXCR; each CDR3 protein has one entry. The data show 700,000 to 900,000 distinct CDR3 sequences, approximately 55% seen once. The sequenced material came from blood. The receptors come from an elderly man in good health.

This chain joins TRBV5-1 and TRBJ2-4; D call uncertain. The J call may be wrong; the DNA end is better matched by TRBJ2-7. The CDR3 contains 15 residues. Germline lookup yields CDR1 SGHRS and CDR2 YFSETQ. CDR3 sequence reads: CASSLLPPNTYEQYF. Here the CDR3 DNA reads TGCGCCAGCAGCTTGCTCCCGCCGAACACCTACGAGCAGTACTTC.

This chain joins TRBV27 and TRBJ2-4; 9 bases align to TRBD1. The assigned J gene may be wrong: the sequence end matches TRBJ2-7 better. The germline gives CDR1 MNHEY, CDR2 SMNVEV (reference sequence). This CDR3 is 14 amino acids long. CDR3 amino acids: CASSSGTGFAEQYF. In DNA form, the CDR3 reads TGTGCCAGCAGTTCGGGGACAGGGTTCGCCGAGCAGTACTTC.

This chain uses TRBV20-1 with TRBJ2-5; D could derive from TRBD1 or TRBD2 (5 bases each). Near its end, the DNA agrees better with TRBJ2-7, so the J call may be wrong. CDR3 length: 12 residues. The germline gives CDR1 DFQATT, CDR2 SNEGSKA (reference sequence). For the CDR3, the DNA is TGCAGTGCGGCAGGGCGGGTCTACGAGCAGTACTTC. Protein sequence: CSAAGRVYEQYF.

J is TRBJ1-1 and V is TRBV7-9; D perhaps matches TRBD1 (6 bases). CDR1 is SEHNR, CDR2 FQNEAQ, per germline (reference sequence). The CDR3 sequence is 16 residues long. The V end lost 1 base, the J end lost 0 bases, and 12 bases lay between the germline ends. The CDR3: CASSLDRAYMNTEAFF. The CDR3 nucleotides are TGTGCCAGCAGCTTAGACAGGGCTTATATGAACACTGAAGCTTTCTTT.

This clonotype occurred a few times. The gene calls are TRBV6-5 and TRBJ1-2; D may be TRBD1 (6 bases). Germline V gene sequence: CDR1 MNHEY, CDR2 SVGAGI. V gave up 0 bases and J gave up 7 bases, with 15 bases separating them. The CDR3 sequence is 15 residues long. In DNA, the CDR3 is TGTGCCAGCAGTTACTCTGTCGTGGGGGGGCCTGGCTACACCTTC. Translation gives CASSYSVVGGPGYTF.

This chain joins TRBV6-1 and TRBJ1-2; 10 bases are shared with TRBD1. In germline, CDR1 is MNHNS, CDR2 SASEGT. V lost 4 bases to trimming and J lost 8 bases; unmatched junction nucleotides: 7. The CDR3 spans 14 residues. The CDR3 loop reads CASSADRGPRGYTF. In DNA form, the CDR3 reads TGTGCCAGCAGTGCCGACAGGGGGCCCAGGGGCTACACCTTC.

The chain has TRBV29-1 and TRBJ1-1; no clear D. This CDR3 is 10 amino acids long. Between the trimmed V and J ends, which lost 3 bases and 4 bases, there was a span of 3 bases. Looked up from germline, CDR1 is SQVTM and CDR2 is ANQGSEA. The CDR3 reads CSVESTEAFF. Here the CDR3 DNA reads TGCAGCGTTGAGAGCACTGAAGCTTTCTTT.

The chain recombines TRBV18 with TRBJ2-5; 12 nucleotides line up with TRBD2. CDR1 and CDR2 (germline): KGHSH, LQKENI. This CDR3 contains 15 residues. V trimming: 3 bases; J trimming: 4 bases; junction bases outside the gene matches: 3. Written as DNA, the CDR3 is TGTGCCAGCTCACCCTCGGGACTAGCGGGAGAGACCCAGTACTTC. Encoded protein: CASSPSGLAGETQYF.

This clonotype was counted only a few times. CDR3 coding DNA: TGTGCCAGCAGTCCTTTGGGGGGTACGCAGTATTTT. Amino acid sequence: CASSPLGGTQYF. The chain links TRBV28 to TRBJ2-3; D is possibly TRBD2 (6 bases). Deletions cut 5 bases from V and 8 bases from J, with 11 bases between. This CDR3 is 12 amino acids long. Germline lookup yields CDR1 MDHEN and CDR2 SYDVKM.

Remarks on this clonotype: A much larger clone sits a single nucleotide away, making a read error possible. The J gene is TRBJ2-7, the V gene TRBV12-3 or TRBV12-4; 7 bases align to TRBD1. V gave up 5 bases and J gave up 1 base; unmatched junction bases: 17. CDR3 size: 18 residues. The CDR3 reads CASSLSDLTGKFSYEQYF. The CDR3 bases are TGTGCCAGCAGTCTTAGTGACCTGACAGGGAAGTTTTCCTACGAGCAGTACTTC.

Only a few counts were recorded for this clonotype. This chain uses TRBV5-1 with TRBJ2-3; 8 bases match TRBD1. Germline V CDR1 and CDR2: SGHRS, YFSETQ. After removal of 0 bases from V and 5 bases from J, the junction contained 5 bases not matched to a gene. The CDR3 runs to 15 residues. CDR3 region: CASSLGTGLGDTQYF. The CDR3 nucleotides are TGCGCCAGCAGCTTGGGGACAGGGTTAGGAGATACGCAGTATTTT.

The chain couples TRBV7-2 to TRBJ2-4, with D unclear. The V gene lost 10 bases and the J gene lost 0 bases, with 10 bases spanning the gap. CDR1 and CDR2 (germline): SGHTA, FQGNSA. The CDR3 spans 13 residues. CDR3 amino acids: CANGSIAKNIQYF. CDR3 coding DNA: TGTGCCAACGGATCGATAGCCAAAAACATTCAGTACTTC.

CDR3 in amino acids: CASSLELGNLNEQFF. DNA of the CDR3: TGTGCCAGCAGCTTAGAACTAGGGAACTTAAATGAGCAGTTCTTC. The rearrangement uses TRBV7-9 and TRBJ2-1; possibly TRBD2 for D (5 bases). The CDR3 contains 15 residues. Trimming left V 1 base short and J 7 bases short, with 14 bases between. CDR1 and CDR2 (germline): SEHNR, FQNEAQ (reference sequence). Using reference TRBV7-9 and TRBJ2-1 for the parts outside the CDR3, the full variable domain is DTGVSQNPRHKITKRGQNVTFRCDPISEHNRLYWYRQTLGQGPEFLTYFQNEAQLEKSRLLSDRFSAERPKGSFSTLEIQRTEQGDSAMYLCASSLELGNLNEQFFGPGTRLTVL.